Each of the 30 T cell receptor beta chains below was sequenced from the same sample in a study of T-cell memory formation after mild COVID-19. MiXCR, run by TCRdb on the 5' RACE reads, gives a single entry per CDR3 protein. The sample contains some 270,000 distinct CDR3 sequences, 15% of which appear only once. Sequencing was carried out using PBMCs or a T cell subset sorted from them (not recorded which). The origin of the receptors is an adult woman who had mild COVID-19 (a few samples of this study predate the infection). Cell type and time point are not known.

This clonotype has only a few counts. The V call is TRBV12-3 or TRBV12-4, the J call TRBJ1-5; no reliable D call. The CDR3 extends over 14 amino acids. V lost 6 bases and J lost 9, with 18 bases in between. CDR3 sequence reads: CASSLQVERRPQHF. CDR3 DNA: TGTGCCAGCAGCCTACAAGTTGAAAGACGGCCCCAGCATTTT.

This clonotype was detected a few times. The V gene is TRBV7-3, the J gene TRBJ2-1, with 7 positions matching TRBD1. Germline-derived CDR1 and CDR2 are SGHTA and FQGTGA. The CDR3 consists of 17 residues. With V trimmed by 3 bases and J by 7 bases, 15 bases remained unmatched. The CDR3, as DNA: TGTGCCAGCAGCTTGCGACCAACAGGGGTCCTGGATAATGAGCAGTTCTTC. It codes for CASSLRPTGVLDNEQFF.

This clonotype was observed a handful of times. This CDR3 is CASSPTGPSYGYTF. The CDR3 nucleotides are TGCGCCAGCAGCCCGACAGGCCCTTCCTATGGCTACACCTTC. The chain employs TRBV4-3 and TRBJ1-2; tentative D call: TRBD1 (6 bases). V dropped 4 bases and J dropped 4 bases, with 13 bases sitting between them. The germline CDR1 and CDR2 sequences are LGHNA and YSLEER. CDR3 length: 14 residues.

This clonotype was observed many times. The chain uses TRBV6-1 and TRBJ2-7, with D unresolved. Trimming shortened V by 6 bases and J by 4 bases, and 10 bases separated the two germline ends. The CDR3 covers 12 residues. From germline, CDR1 is MNHNS and CDR2 SASEGT. As DNA, the CDR3 is TGTGCCAGCAGCCCCACAGAGTACGAGCAGTACTTC. Protein sequence: CASSPTEYEQYF.

This clonotype was observed a handful of times. This chain connects TRBV20-1 to TRBJ1-6, with D hard to call. CDR1 is DFQATT and CDR2 is SNEGSKA in the germline V gene (reference sequence). This CDR3 has 15 amino acids. V gave up 0 bases and J gave up 0 bases, with 6 bases separating them. The CDR3 here is CSAREGSSYNSPLHF. CDR3 DNA sequence: TGCAGTGCTAGAGAAGGGAGCTCCTATAATTCACCCCTCCACTTT.

This clonotype was observed many times. The rearrangement links TRBV9 to TRBJ2-3; 8 bases match TRBD1. This CDR3 is 16 amino acids long. From germline, CDR1 is SGDLS and CDR2 YYNGEE. V was clipped by 3 bases and J by 2 bases; unmatched bases: 8. CDR3 amino acids: CASSGGTQGVTDTQYF. CDR3 bases: TGTGCCAGCAGCGGGGGGACACAGGGGGTCACAGATACGCAGTATTTT.

At least ten counts were recorded for this clonotype. The CDR3 here is CASSQVRTGGYTF. The CDR3 DNA is TGTGCCAGCAGCCAAGTGAGGACAGGGGGATACACCTTC. The chain carries TRBV3-1 and TRBJ1-2; 10 bases are shared with TRBD1. The V gene end was trimmed by 1 base and the J gene end by 11 bases; junction bases not matched to a gene: 4. The CDR3 sequence is 13 residues long. Germline lookup yields CDR1 LGHDT and CDR2 YNNKEL (reference sequence).

This clonotype was seen more than once but under ten times. The rearrangement joins TRBV2 to TRBJ2-7; 9 bases agree with TRBD1. V was clipped by 4 bases and J by 5 bases; unmatched bases: 9. CDR1 and CDR2 from the germline V gene are SNHLY and FYNNEI. The CDR3 covers 15 residues. The CDR3 sequence: CASSGGGTGSHEQYF. Here the CDR3 DNA reads TGTGCCAGCAGTGGGGGTGGGACAGGGTCCCACGAGCAGTACTTC.

The chain is built from TRBV24-1 and TRBJ1-1; 8 bases map to TRBD1. CDR3 length: 13 residues. The V and J ends lost 11 bases and 5 bases, in that order; junction bases with no gene match: 9. Per the germline V gene, CDR1 is KGHDR and CDR2 is SFDVKD. Written as DNA, the CDR3 is TGTGCCATCTCAAATACAGGGGGGACTGAAGCTTTCTTT. Translating gives CAISNTGGTEAFF.

The chain recombines TRBV24-1 with TRBJ2-1; 10 nucleotides line up with TRBD1. V dropped 3 bases and J dropped 2; count of bases not matched to a gene: 3. The germline CDR1 and CDR2 sequences are KGHDR and SFDVKD. This CDR3 contains 16 residues. CDR3 in amino acids: CATSDPDRGPYNEQFF. In DNA form, the CDR3 reads TGTGCCACCAGTGATCCCGACAGGGGGCCCTACAATGAGCAGTTCTTC.

Only a few counts were recorded for this clonotype. The chain is built from TRBV27 and TRBJ1-2; D unclear. Germline lookup yields CDR1 MNHEY and CDR2 SMNVEV (reference sequence). The CDR3 extends over 16 amino acids. Trimming stripped 0 bases from V and 0 bases from J, with 11 bases between. In DNA form, the CDR3 reads TGTGCCAGCAGTTTATCGAGGAGGGCGGCTAACTATGGCTACACCTTC. This codes for CASSLSRRAANYGYTF.

The gene calls are TRBV6-1 and TRBJ1-2; D perhaps matches TRBD1 (5 bases). Between the trimmed V and J ends, which lost 8 bases and 0 bases, there was a span of 19 bases. CDR3 length: 16 residues. Germline lookup yields CDR1 MNHNS and CDR2 SASEGT. CDR3 amino acids: CASGGRALGTNYGYTF. The DNA for the CDR3 is TGTGCCAGCGGGGGAAGAGCCCTGGGGACTAACTATGGCTACACCTTC.

This clonotype was detected a few times. The junction differs from germline at one of its ends, possibly a read error. The rearrangement links TRBV7-9 to TRBJ2-1, with 10 bases matching TRBD2. CDR1 and CDR2 (germline): SEHNR, FQNEAQ (reference sequence). The CDR3 consists of 17 residues. The CDR3 spells CASSLAGASLGYNEQFF. CDR3 DNA: TGTGCCAGCAGCCTAGCGGGGGCTTCGCTCGGTTACAATGAGCAGTTCTTC.

This clonotype was observed a single time. The V and J genes are TRBV24-1 and TRBJ2-1; 9 bases align to TRBD1. The CDR3 runs to 15 residues. V was pared by 7 bases and J by 4 bases, with 7 bases of the junction left unmatched. The germline CDR1 and CDR2 sequences are KGHDR and SFDVKD. The DNA of the CDR3 is TGTGCCACCAGGGGAACAGGGGGCTTTTACAATGAGCAGTTCTTC. Its protein product is CATRGTGGFYNEQFF.

The gene calls are TRBV7-2 and TRBJ2-7, with 8 bases identical to TRBD1. The trim removed 2 bases at V and 2 bases at J, leaving 8 bases unmatched. This CDR3 comprises 16 residues. The germline gives CDR1 SGHTA, CDR2 FQGNSA. Here the CDR3 DNA reads TGTGCCAGCAGCTTATCCCCGACAGGGGAAGCCTACGAGCAGTACTTC. This codes for CASSLSPTGEAYEQYF.

A few counts support this clonotype. The V call is TRBV12-3 or TRBV12-4, the J call TRBJ1-3; D perhaps matches TRBD1 (5 bases). CDR3 size: 16 residues. The germline V and J ends were trimmed by 7 bases and 0 bases, with 16 bases remaining between them. The CDR3 coding sequence is TGTGCCAGCAACCCCGACTGGGGGACCTCTGGAAACACCATATATTTT. Residues: CASNPDWGTSGNTIYF.

The rearrangement links TRBV15 to TRBJ2-6; D unresolved. V gave up 2 bases and J gave up 2 bases, with 13 bases separating them. Germline V gene data show CDR1 as LNHNV and CDR2 as YYDKDF (reference sequence). The CDR3 is 17 amino acids. The CDR3 region is CATSRSGLIAGANVLTF. CDR3 in DNA: TGTGCCACCAGCAGATCCGGATTAATAGCTGGGGCCAACGTCCTGACTTTC.

This clonotype has a handful of counts. The chain has TRBV20-1 and TRBJ2-2; 15 bases are shared with TRBD2. The J segment lost 4 bases and the V segment lost 6 bases, leaving 9 bases of the junction unmatched. Germline loops: CDR1 DFQATT, CDR2 SNEGSKA (reference sequence). The CDR3 is made up of 17 amino acids. The CDR3 DNA reads as TGCAGTGCCTACGCCGGGACTAGCGGGGGGCTCACCGGGGAGCTGTTTTTT. It codes for CSAYAGTSGGLTGELFF.

V gene TRBV2 combines with J gene TRBJ1-5; 10 nucleotides agree with TRBD1. The V and J ends lost 4 bases and 6 bases, in that order; junction bases with no gene match: 3. The CDR3 consists of 14 residues. The germline V gene has CDR1 SNHLY and CDR2 FYNNEI. CDR3: CASSGQGARQPQHF. CDR3 in DNA: TGTGCCAGCAGTGGACAGGGGGCGCGTCAGCCCCAGCATTTT.

This chain joins TRBV20-1 and TRBJ2-7; D is possibly TRBD2 (5 bases). The CDR3 runs 13 residues. Germline V gene sequence: CDR1 DFQATT, CDR2 SNEGSKA (reference sequence). Trimming removed 0 bases from V and 5 bases from J, with 11 bases in between. CDR3 sequence reads: CSARDRGFDEQYF. In nucleotides, the CDR3 is TGCAGTGCTAGAGATCGGGGTTTCGACGAGCAGTACTTC.

This clonotype occurred a few times. The chain uses TRBV4-1 and TRBJ1-1; 9 nucleotides line up with TRBD1. J gave up 0 bases and V 1 base, and 6 bases lay outside the gene matches. This CDR3 is built from 17 residues. Germline V gives CDR1 MGHRA, CDR2 YSYEKL. This chain's CDR3 is CASSQVYRTGVNTEAFF. The CDR3, as DNA: TGCGCCAGCAGCCAAGTCTATCGGACAGGGGTGAACACTGAAGCTTTCTTT.

This clonotype turned up a few times. The chain joins TRBV5-1 to TRBJ2-7, with 12 bases aligning to TRBD1. Germline V gene data show CDR1 as SGHRS and CDR2 as YFSETQ. CDR3 length: 15 amino acids. V lost 4 bases to trimming and J lost 3 bases; unmatched junction nucleotides: 5. CDR3 sequence (DNA): TGCGCCAGCAGCCTAGGGACAGGGGGCTTCTACGAGCAGTACTTC. Its translation is CASSLGTGGFYEQYF.

This clonotype was detected a few times. This chain uses TRBV4-1 with TRBJ2-1, with 9 nucleotides matching TRBD1. This CDR3 is built from 15 residues. With 3 bases clipped from V and 5 bases from J, the junction kept 5 bases outside the gene matches. CDR1 is MGHRA and CDR2 is YSYEKL in the germline V gene. The CDR3 loop reads CASSQTGTGNNEQFF. The CDR3 DNA reads TGCGCCAGCAGCCAGACCGGGACAGGGAACAATGAGCAGTTCTTC.

The sample holds a few counts of this clonotype. The gene calls are TRBV6-2 or TRBV6-3 and TRBJ2-1; 7 nucleotides match TRBD1. Per the germline V gene, CDR1 is MNHEY and CDR2 is SVGEGT. The CDR3 covers 14 residues. V shed 5 bases, J shed 6 bases, and the junction held 7 bases outside the gene matches. CDR3 sequence (DNA): TGTGCCAGCAGTCAGCCCGGGACAGTCAATGAGCAGTTCTTC. Translating it yields CASSQPGTVNEQFF.

This clonotype was detected only a few times. The chain carries TRBV5-3 and TRBJ2-3; no reliable D call. TRBV5-3 is reported as an ORF; its role is uncertain. The germline V and J ends were trimmed by 4 bases and 1 base, with 10 bases remaining between them. The CDR3 contains 14 residues. The CDR3 DNA reads as TGTGCCAGAAGCCAGTGGACCTGCACAGATACGCAGTATTTT. Translating it yields CARSQWTCTDTQYF.

This clonotype has more than one count but fewer than ten. The chain is built from TRBV7-2 and TRBJ2-1, with 15 bases identical to TRBD2. With 3 bases clipped from V and 3 bases from J, the junction kept 9 bases outside the gene matches. Germline-derived CDR1 and CDR2 are SGHTA and FQGNSA. The CDR3 runs to 19 residues. The CDR3 DNA reads TGTGCCAGCAGCTTTTCCGGGACTAGCGGGAGGATCCTCTACAATGAGCAGTTCTTC. Translation gives CASSFSGTSGRILYNEQFF.

This clonotype was counted ten times or more. The chain employs TRBV3-1 and TRBJ2-1, with D uncertain. V gave up 1 base and J gave up 7 bases, with 5 bases separating them. The germline CDR1 and CDR2 sequences are LGHDT and YNNKEL (reference sequence). The CDR3 covers 12 residues. The CDR3 region has the DNA TGTGCCAGCAGCCAAGGATGGAATGAGCAGTTCTTC. Translation gives CASSQGWNEQFF.

This clonotype was observed many times. The V call is TRBV12-3 or TRBV12-4, the J call TRBJ2-5; no clear D. The germline V and J ends were trimmed by 2 bases and 2 bases, with 9 bases remaining between them. The length of the CDR3 is 14 residues. The chain's CDR3 is CASSLRRQQETQYF. The CDR3 nucleotides are TGTGCCAGCAGTTTAAGGCGTCAGCAAGAGACCCAGTACTTC.

The chain has TRBV5-5 and TRBJ2-5; tentative D call: TRBD1 (6 bases). Germline V gene sequence: CDR1 SGHKS, CDR2 YYEKEE (reference sequence). The V and J ends lost 4 bases and 5 bases respectively, with 12 bases between them. CDR3 length equals 13 residues. The CDR3 DNA sequence: TGTGCCAGCAGCCGAAACAGGGAGGAGACCCAGTACTTC. Its protein product is CASSRNREETQYF. Combining the CDR3 with reference TRBV5-5 and TRBJ2-5 gives the whole variable domain DAGVTQSPTHLIKTRGQQVTLRCSPISGHKSVSWYQQVLGQGPQFIFQYYEKEERGRGNFPDRFSARQFPNYSSELNVNALLLGDSALYLCASSRNREETQYFGPGTRLLVL.

This clonotype was recorded many times. The chain combines TRBV19 with TRBJ2-1; a weak D match, TRBD2 (5 bases). Germline V gene data show CDR1 as LNHDA and CDR2 as SQIVND (reference sequence). V lost 4 bases and J 5 bases, leaving 12 bases between the germline ends. The CDR3 extends over 14 amino acids. The CDR3 reads CASSRVWRDNEQFF. CDR3 nucleotide sequence: TGTGCCAGTAGTAGGGTGTGGCGGGACAATGAGCAGTTCTTC.